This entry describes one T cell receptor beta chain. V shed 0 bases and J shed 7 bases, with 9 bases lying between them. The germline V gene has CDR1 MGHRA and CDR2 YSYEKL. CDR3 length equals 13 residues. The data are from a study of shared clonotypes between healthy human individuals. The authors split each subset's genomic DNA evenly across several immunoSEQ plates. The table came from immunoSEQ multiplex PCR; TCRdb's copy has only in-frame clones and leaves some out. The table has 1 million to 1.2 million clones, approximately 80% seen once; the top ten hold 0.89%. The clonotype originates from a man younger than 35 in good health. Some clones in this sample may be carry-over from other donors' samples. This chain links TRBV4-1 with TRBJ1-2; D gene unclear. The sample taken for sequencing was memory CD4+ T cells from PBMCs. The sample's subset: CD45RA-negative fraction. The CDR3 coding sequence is TGCGCCAGCAGCCAAGAACCCGGGGTTGGCTACACCTTC. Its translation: CASSQEPGVGYTF.